These 13 T cell receptor beta chains originate from one sample sequenced in a study of cytomegalovirus exposure and HLA in healthy donors. Primers for the PCR totalled 60 Vbeta and 13 Jbeta. Sequencing was performed with immunoSEQ multiplex PCR; in TCRdb, only in-frame clones are kept and a portion is missing. The data hold approximately 220,000 clones, with nearly 80% observed a single time. The sequenced sample consisted of PBMCs. Receptors originate from a man aged 18 to 30 in good health and CMV-seronegative.

The CDR3: CASSLVHRDPTYEQFF. The CDR3 bases are TGTGCCAGCAGCTTGGTCCACAGGGACCCCACCTACGAGCAGTTCTTC. The V and J genes are TRBV5-6 and TRBJ2-1, with D possibly being TRBD1 (6 bases). Trimming took off 0 bases at V and 10 bases at J, with 20 bases between the two ends. The germline V gene has CDR1 SGHDT and CDR2 YYEEEE. This CDR3 region has 16 residues.

The chain employs TRBV4-1 and TRBJ2-3, with D possibly being TRBD1 (5 bases). V shed 1 base and J shed 2 bases, with 7 bases lying between them. Per the germline V gene, CDR1 is MGHRA and CDR2 is YSYEKL. The CDR3 consists of 14 residues. The CDR3 sequence is CASSQGQSTDTQYF. The DNA for the CDR3 is TGCGCCAGCAGCCAAGGACAGTCCACAGATACGCAGTATTTT.

The chain uses TRBV30 and TRBJ1-1; tentatively, D is TRBD1 (6 bases). Germline V gene data show CDR1 as GTSNPN and CDR2 as SVGIG (reference sequence). The CDR3 totals 14 residues. The ends were cut back, 3 bases at V and 4 bases at J, with 15 bases in the middle. This CDR3 reads CAWRSQGGGTEAFF. Written as DNA, the CDR3 is TGTGCCTGGAGATCACAGGGCGGGGGCACTGAAGCTTTCTTT. The variable domain in full, with the rest retrieved from reference TRBV30 and TRBJ1-1, is SQTIHQWPATLVQPVGSPLSLECTVEGTSNPNLYWYRQAAGRGLQLLFYSVGIGQISSEVPQNLSASRPQDRQFILSSKKLLLSDSGFYLCAWRSQGGGTEAFFGQGTRLTVV.

This sequence joins TRBV6-6 and TRBJ2-5, with a possible D match to TRBD2 (6 bases). V was cut by 10 bases and J by 1 base, with 16 bases left in between. Germline V gene lookup returns CDR1 MNHNY and CDR2 SVGAGI (reference sequence). This CDR3 is built from 14 residues. For the CDR3, the DNA is TGTGCCACCCTGGTAGAGACTAGCCAAGAGACCCAGTACTTC. Translating gives CATLVETSQETQYF.

The chain joins TRBV28 to TRBJ1-2; TRBD1 matches 7 bases. The CDR3 is 15 residues long. The V gene's germline CDR1 is MDHEN and CDR2 SYDVKM. V was pared by 1 base and J by 1 base, with 3 bases of the junction left unmatched. CDR3 residues: CASSLSGQINYGYTF. CDR3 in DNA: TGTGCCAGCAGTTTATCGGGACAGATTAACTATGGCTACACCTTC.

This clone was recorded once. The genes are TRBV9 and TRBJ2-7; 11 nucleotides line up with TRBD2. V gave up 2 bases and J gave up 3 bases; unmatched junction bases: 4. This CDR3 is 15 amino acids long. Germline V gene data show CDR1 as SGDLS and CDR2 as YYNGEE. The CDR3, as DNA: TGTGCCAGCAGCGTCCTAGCGGGGGGCGACTACGAGCAGTACTTC. Translating it yields CASSVLAGGDYEQYF.

The chain carries TRBV10-3 and TRBJ1-2; a weak D match, TRBD1 (5 bases). The CDR3 contains 14 residues. Germline loops: CDR1 ENHRY, CDR2 SYGVKD. Trimming pared 4 bases from V and 2 bases from J, leaving 11 bases between. The CDR3 nucleotides read TGTGCCATCAGTGTCGCGCAGGGAAACTATGGCTACACCTTC. Its protein product is CAISVAQGNYGYTF.

This chain connects TRBV7-3 to TRBJ2-7; tentatively, D is TRBD2 (5 bases). The germline V gene has CDR1 SGHTA and CDR2 FQGTGA. V lost 4 bases, J lost 0 bases, and 16 bases lay in between. The CDR3 contains 16 residues. The CDR3: CASSSGLDMSSYEQYF. CDR3 DNA: TGTGCCAGCAGCTCCGGACTCGACATGAGCTCCTACGAGCAGTACTTC.

This clone was seen once. V usage is TRBV14 and J usage is TRBJ1-1; no clear D gene. Germline V CDR1 and CDR2: SGHDN, FVKESK. Trimming shortened V by 3 bases and J by 11 bases, and 19 bases separated the two germline ends. The CDR3 is 14 residues long. CDR3 loop: CASSHLGVEGGAFF. The CDR3 DNA reads as TGTGCCAGCAGCCACCTCGGGGTAGAGGGAGGTGCTTTCTTT.

This clone was counted between two and nine times. This chain uses TRBV7-9 with TRBJ2-7, with 8 bases matching TRBD2. V lost 5 bases, J lost 5 bases, and 8 bases stayed unmatched. The CDR3 runs to 14 residues. The germline V gene encodes CDR1 SEHNR and CDR2 FQNEAQ (reference sequence). The CDR3 DNA is TGTGCCAGCAGCCAAGAGCGGGAGTTCCACGAGCAGTACTTC. Protein product: CASSQEREFHEQYF. The complete variable domain, with remaining parts taken from reference TRBV7-9 and TRBJ2-7, reads DTGVSQNPRHKITKRGQNVTFRCDPISEHNRLYWYRQTLGQGPEFLTYFQNEAQLEKSRLLSDRFSAERPKGSFSTLEIQRTEQGDSAMYLCASSQEREFHEQYFGPGTRLTVT.

The chain uses TRBV11-2 and TRBJ2-2; 10 nucleotides agree with TRBD2. The V gene end was trimmed by 3 bases and the J gene end by 2 bases; junction bases not matched to a gene: 3. The CDR3 contains 16 residues. Germline values: CDR1 SGHAT, CDR2 FQNNGV. CDR3 sequence reads: CASSFSSGSNTGELFF. CDR3 sequence (DNA): TGTGCCAGCAGCTTTTCTAGCGGGAGCAACACCGGGGAGCTGTTTTTT.

Of note for this clone: The sample has other DNA sequences that encode this CDR3 too. This sequence joins TRBV5-1 and TRBJ2-1; TRBD2 agrees at 9 bases. After removal of 2 bases from V and 4 bases from J, the junction contained 4 bases not matched to a gene. The CDR3 totals 15 residues. Germline CDR1 and CDR2: SGHRS and YFSETQ. Here the CDR3 DNA reads TGCGCCAGCAGCTTTAGTAGCGGGAGTTACAATGAGCAGTTCTTC. As protein: CASSFSSGSYNEQFF.

The chain joins TRBV19 to TRBJ2-1; 9 nucleotides agree with TRBD2. The trim removed 5 bases at V and 9 bases at J, leaving 8 bases unmatched. Looked up from germline, CDR1 is LNHDA and CDR2 is SQIVND (reference sequence). This CDR3 spans 14 amino acids. The DNA of the CDR3 is TGTGCCAGTAGTCCCCTAGCGGGGCGACTTGAGCAGTTCTTC. It specifies CASSPLAGRLEQFF.